Listed below are T cell receptor beta chains from one sample, sequenced in a study of T cell responses to AZD1222 COVID-19 vaccine. Only in-frame clones appear in the TCRdb table, and some are missing; sequencing was by immunoSEQ multiplex PCR. This sample carries under 130,000 clones, roughly 90% of them seen once, and the ten largest clones take 2% to 3%. Specimen: peripheral blood, collected on day 0 of AZD1222 vaccination. The receptors come from an adult in good health. The CDR3 runs from the conserved cysteine through the conserved F or W.

V gene,J gene,CDR3 protein
TRBV6-5,TRBJ1-2,CASSYSLTANYGYTF
TRBV6-2/TRBV6-3,TRBJ1-3,CASSLQGAGNTIYF
TRBV27,TRBJ2-7,CASSSPPYEQYF
TRBV18,TRBJ2-6,CASSPVGDRLNSGANVLTF
TRBV6-2/TRBV6-3,TRBJ2-7,CASSPSGAPAYEQYF
TRBV5-6,TRBJ2-5,CASSRKDRGRGETQYF
TRBV6-5,TRBJ2-7,CASSLDRNSYEQYF
TRBV18,TRBJ1-2,CASSPVSGPYGYTF
TRBV29-1,TRBJ2-1,CSVTQWDRGNEQFF
TRBV10-3,TRBJ1-2,CAITQDRTLYGYTF
TRBV28,TRBJ1-4,CASSSPSRGGMANEKLFF
TRBV5-5,TRBJ2-7,CASSLGLADLYEQYF
TRBV15,TRBJ2-5,CATSRDTGLAVAGETQYF
TRBV20-1,TRBJ2-2,CSASGRGPYTGELFF
TRBV5-1,TRBJ1-1,CASSQLPPQEAFF
TRBV19,TRBJ1-4,CASSMPGQGYEKLFF
TRBV3-1/TRBV3-2,TRBJ1-5,CASSQDRGSTQHF